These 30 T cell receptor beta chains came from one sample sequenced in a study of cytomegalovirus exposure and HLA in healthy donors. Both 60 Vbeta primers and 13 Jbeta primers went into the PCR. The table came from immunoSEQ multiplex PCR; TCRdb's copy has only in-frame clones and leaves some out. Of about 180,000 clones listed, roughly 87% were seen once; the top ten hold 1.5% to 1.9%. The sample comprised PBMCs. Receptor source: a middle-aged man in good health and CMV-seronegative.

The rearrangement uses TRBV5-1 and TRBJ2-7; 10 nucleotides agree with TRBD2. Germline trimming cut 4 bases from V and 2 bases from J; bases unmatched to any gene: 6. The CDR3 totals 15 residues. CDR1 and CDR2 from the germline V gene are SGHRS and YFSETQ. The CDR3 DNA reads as TGCGCCAGCAGCACTTTAGCGGGGGGTGCCTACGAGCAGTACTTC. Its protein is CASSTLAGGAYEQYF. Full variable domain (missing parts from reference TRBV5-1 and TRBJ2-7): KAGVTQTPRYLIKTRGQQVTLSCSPISGHRSVSWYQQTPGQGLQFLFEYFSETQRNKGNFPGRFSGRQFSNSRSEMNVSTLELGDSALYLCASSTLAGGAYEQYFGPGTRLTVT.

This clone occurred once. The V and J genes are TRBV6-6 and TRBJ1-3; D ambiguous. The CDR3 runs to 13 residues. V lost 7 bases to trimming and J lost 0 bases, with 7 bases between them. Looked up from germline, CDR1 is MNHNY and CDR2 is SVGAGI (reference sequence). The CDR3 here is CASIYLSGNTIYF. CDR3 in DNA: TGTGCCAGCATCTACCTCTCTGGAAACACCATATATTTT.

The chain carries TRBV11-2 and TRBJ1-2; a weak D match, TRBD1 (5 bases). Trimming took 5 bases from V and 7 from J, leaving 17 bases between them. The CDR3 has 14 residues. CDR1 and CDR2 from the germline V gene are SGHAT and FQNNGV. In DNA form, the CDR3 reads TGTGCCAGCAGCCACAGGCGGCAGGGTGGTGGCTACACCTTC. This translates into CASSHRRQGGGYTF.

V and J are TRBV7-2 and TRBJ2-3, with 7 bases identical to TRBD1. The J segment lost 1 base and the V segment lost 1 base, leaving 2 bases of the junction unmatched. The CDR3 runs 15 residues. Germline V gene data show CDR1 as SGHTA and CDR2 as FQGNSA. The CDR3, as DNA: TGTGCCAGCAGCTTAGGACAGGGCGGCACAGATACGCAGTATTTT. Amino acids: CASSLGQGGTDTQYF.

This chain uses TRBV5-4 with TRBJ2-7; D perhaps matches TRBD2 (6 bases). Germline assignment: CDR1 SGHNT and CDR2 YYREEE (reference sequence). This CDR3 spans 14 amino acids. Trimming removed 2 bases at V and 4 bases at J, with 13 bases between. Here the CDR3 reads CASSLGGSRYEQYF. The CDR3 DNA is TGTGCCAGCAGCTTAGGAGGGAGTCGGTACGAGCAGTACTTC.

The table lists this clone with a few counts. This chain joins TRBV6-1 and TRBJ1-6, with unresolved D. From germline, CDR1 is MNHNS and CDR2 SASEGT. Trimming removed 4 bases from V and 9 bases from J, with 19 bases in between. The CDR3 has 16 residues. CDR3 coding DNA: TGTGCCAGCAGTGTTCTTATTCGCCCCGGGAGTTCACCCCTCCACTTT. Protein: CASSVLIRPGSSPLHF.

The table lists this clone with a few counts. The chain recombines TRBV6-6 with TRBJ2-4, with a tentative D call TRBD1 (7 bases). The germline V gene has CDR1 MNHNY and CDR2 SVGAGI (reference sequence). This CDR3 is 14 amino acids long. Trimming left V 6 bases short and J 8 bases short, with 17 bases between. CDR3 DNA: TGTGCCAGCAGCTCCACAGGGGAGGTCGACATTCAGTACTTC. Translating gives CASSSTGEVDIQYF.

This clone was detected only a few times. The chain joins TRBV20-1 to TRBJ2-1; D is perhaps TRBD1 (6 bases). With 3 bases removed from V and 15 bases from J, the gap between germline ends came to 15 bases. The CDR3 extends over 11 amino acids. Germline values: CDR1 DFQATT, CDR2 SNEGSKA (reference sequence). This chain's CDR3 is CSASRGNTAFF. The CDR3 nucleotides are TGCAGTGCTAGCAGGGGAAATACAGCGTTCTTC.

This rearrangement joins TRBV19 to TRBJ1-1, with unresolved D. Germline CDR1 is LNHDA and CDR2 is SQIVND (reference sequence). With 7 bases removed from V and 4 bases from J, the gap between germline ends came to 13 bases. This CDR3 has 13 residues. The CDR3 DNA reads TGTGCCAGTATCCCAGCCACGGGCACTGAAGCTTTCTTT. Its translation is CASIPATGTEAFF.

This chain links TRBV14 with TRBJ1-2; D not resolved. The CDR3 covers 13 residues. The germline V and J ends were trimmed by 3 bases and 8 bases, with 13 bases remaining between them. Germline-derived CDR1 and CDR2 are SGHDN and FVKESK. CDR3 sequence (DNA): TGTGCCAGCAGCCATGAGAACCGAGGGGGCTACACCTTC. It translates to CASSHENRGGYTF.

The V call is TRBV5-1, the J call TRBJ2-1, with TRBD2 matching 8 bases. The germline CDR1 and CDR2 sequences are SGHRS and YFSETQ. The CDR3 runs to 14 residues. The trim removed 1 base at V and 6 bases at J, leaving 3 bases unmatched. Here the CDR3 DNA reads TGCGCCAGCAGCTTGACAGCGGGAGTCAATGAGCAGTTCTTC. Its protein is CASSLTAGVNEQFF.

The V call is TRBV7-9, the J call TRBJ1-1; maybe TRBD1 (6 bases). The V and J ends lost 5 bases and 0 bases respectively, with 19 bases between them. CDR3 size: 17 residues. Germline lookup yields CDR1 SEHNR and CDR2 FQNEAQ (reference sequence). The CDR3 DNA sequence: TGTGCCAGCAGCCACCCCCGGACAGTTTTCATGAACACTGAAGCTTTCTTT. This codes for CASSHPRTVFMNTEAFF.

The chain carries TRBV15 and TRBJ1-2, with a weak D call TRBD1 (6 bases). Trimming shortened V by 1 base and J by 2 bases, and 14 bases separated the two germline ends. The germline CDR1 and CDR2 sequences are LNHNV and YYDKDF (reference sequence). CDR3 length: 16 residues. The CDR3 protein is CATSRAYSTGNYGYTF. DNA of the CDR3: TGTGCCACCAGCAGAGCGTATTCTACAGGGAACTATGGCTACACCTTC.

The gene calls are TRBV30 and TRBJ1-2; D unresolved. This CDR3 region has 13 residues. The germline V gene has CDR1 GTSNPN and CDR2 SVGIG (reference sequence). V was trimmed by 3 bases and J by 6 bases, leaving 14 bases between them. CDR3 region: CAWSFMQVDGYTF. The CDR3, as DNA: TGTGCCTGGAGCTTCATGCAGGTAGATGGCTACACCTTC.

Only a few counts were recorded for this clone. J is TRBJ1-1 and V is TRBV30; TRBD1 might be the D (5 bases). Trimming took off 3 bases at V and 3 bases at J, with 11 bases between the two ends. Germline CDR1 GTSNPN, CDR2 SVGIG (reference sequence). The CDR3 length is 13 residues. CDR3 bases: TGTGCCTGGAGCCCGGAGGGGTACACTGAAGCTTTCTTT. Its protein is CAWSPEGYTEAFF.

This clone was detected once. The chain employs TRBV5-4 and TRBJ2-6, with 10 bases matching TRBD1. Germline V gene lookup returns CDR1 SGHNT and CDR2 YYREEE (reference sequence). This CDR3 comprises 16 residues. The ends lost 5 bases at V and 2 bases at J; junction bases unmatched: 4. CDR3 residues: CASRLTGGAGANVLTF. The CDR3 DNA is TGTGCCAGCAGATTGACAGGGGGCGCTGGGGCCAACGTCCTGACTTTC. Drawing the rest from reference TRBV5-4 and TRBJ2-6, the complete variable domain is ETGVTQSPTHLIKTRGQQVTLRCSSQSGHNTVSWYQQALGQGPQFIFQYYREEENGRGNFPPRFSGLQFPNYSSELNVNALELDDSALYLCASRLTGGAGANVLTFGAGSRLTVL.

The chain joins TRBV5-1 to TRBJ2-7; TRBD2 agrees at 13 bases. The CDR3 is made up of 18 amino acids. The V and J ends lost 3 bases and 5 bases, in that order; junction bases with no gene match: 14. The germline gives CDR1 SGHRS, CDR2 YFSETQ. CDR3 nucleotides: TGCGCCAGCAGCTCACAGCCAAGGACTAGCGGGGGAACTAACGAGCAGTACTTC. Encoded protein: CASSSQPRTSGGTNEQYF.

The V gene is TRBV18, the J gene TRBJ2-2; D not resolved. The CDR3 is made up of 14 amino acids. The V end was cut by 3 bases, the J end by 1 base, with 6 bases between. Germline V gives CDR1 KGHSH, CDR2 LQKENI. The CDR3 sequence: CASSPSRNTGELFF. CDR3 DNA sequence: TGTGCCAGCTCACCTTCGCGGAACACCGGGGAGCTGTTTTTT.

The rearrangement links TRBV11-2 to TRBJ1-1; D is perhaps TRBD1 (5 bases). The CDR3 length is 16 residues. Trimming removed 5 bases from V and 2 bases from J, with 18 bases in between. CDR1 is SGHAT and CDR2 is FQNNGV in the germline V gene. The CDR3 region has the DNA TGTGCCAGCAGCCCTTACCCCCAGGGCCTTAACACTGAAGCTTTCTTT. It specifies CASSPYPQGLNTEAFF.

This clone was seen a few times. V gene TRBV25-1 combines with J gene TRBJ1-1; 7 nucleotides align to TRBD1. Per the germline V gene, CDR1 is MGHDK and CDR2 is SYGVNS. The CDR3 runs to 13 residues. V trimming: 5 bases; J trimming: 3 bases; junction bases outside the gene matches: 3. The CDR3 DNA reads TGTGCCAGCAGTACCAGGGGGTACACTGAAGCTTTCTTT. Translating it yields CASSTRGYTEAFF.

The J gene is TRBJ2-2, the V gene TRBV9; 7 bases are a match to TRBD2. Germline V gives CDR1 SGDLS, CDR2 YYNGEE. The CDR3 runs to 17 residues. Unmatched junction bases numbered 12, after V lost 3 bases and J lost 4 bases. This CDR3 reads CASSGGGAGRGTGELFF. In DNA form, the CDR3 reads TGTGCCAGCAGCGGGGGAGGGGCAGGGCGCGGCACCGGGGAGCTGTTTTTT.

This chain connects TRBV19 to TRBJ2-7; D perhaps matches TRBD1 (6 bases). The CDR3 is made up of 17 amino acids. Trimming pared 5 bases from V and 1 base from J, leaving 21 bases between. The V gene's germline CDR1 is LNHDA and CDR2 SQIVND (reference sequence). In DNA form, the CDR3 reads TGTGCCAGTAGTGCAAGATTAACCGGGACACCTTCCTACGAGCAGTACTTC. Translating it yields CASSARLTGTPSYEQYF.

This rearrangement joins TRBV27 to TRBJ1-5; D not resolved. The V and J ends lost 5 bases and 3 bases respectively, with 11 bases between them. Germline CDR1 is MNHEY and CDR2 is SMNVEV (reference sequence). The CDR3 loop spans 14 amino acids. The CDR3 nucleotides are TGTGCCAGCAGTCCCGAGCGATTCAATCAGCCCCAGCATTTT. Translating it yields CASSPERFNQPQHF.

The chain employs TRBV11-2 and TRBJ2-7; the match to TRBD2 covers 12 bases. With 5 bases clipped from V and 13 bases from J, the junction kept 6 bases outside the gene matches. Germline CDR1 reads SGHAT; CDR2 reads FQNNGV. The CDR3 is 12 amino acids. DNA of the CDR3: TGTGCCAGCAGCATCGGACTAGCGGGACCATACTTC. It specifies CASSIGLAGPYF.

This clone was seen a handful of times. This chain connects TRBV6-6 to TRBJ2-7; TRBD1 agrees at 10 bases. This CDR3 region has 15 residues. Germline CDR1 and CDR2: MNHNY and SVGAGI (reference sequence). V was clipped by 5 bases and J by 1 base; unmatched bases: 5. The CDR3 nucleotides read TGTGCCAGCAGTCCCAGGACAGGGGGTTCCTACGAGCAGTACTTC. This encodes CASSPRTGGSYEQYF.

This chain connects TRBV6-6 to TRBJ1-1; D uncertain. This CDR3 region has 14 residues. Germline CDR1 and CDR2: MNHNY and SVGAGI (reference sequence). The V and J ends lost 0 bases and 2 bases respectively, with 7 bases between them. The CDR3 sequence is CASSYSRQNTEAFF. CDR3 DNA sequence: TGTGCCAGCAGTTACTCGAGACAAAACACTGAAGCTTTCTTT.

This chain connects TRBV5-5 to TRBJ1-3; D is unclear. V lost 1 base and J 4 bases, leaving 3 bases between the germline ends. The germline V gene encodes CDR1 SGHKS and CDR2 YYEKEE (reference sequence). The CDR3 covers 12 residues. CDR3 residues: CASSLRGNTIYF. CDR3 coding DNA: TGTGCCAGCAGCTTGCGGGGAAACACCATATATTTT.

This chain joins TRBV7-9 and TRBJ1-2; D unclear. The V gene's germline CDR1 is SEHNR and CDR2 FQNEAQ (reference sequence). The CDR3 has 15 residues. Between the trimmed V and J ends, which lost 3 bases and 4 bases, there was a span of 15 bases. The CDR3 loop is CASSFDLTASYGYTF. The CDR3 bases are TGTGCCAGCAGCTTTGATTTAACAGCTTCCTATGGCTACACCTTC.

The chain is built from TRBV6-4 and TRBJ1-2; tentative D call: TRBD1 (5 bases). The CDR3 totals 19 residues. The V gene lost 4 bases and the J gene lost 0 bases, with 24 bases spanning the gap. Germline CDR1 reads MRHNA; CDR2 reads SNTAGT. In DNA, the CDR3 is TGTGCCAGCAGTGTTCCGGGACTCAGGGTAGACCTTTCTAACTATGGCTACACCTTC. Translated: CASSVPGLRVDLSNYGYTF.

CDR3 region: CAWSRARFNTEAFF. DNA of the CDR3: TGTGCCTGGAGTCGCGCCAGGTTCAACACTGAAGCTTTCTTT. The chain couples TRBV30 to TRBJ1-1; unclear D gene. The V gene's germline CDR1 is GTSNPN and CDR2 SVGIG (reference sequence). Between the trimmed V and J ends, which lost 2 bases and 2 bases, there was a span of 12 bases. CDR3 length: 14 amino acids.